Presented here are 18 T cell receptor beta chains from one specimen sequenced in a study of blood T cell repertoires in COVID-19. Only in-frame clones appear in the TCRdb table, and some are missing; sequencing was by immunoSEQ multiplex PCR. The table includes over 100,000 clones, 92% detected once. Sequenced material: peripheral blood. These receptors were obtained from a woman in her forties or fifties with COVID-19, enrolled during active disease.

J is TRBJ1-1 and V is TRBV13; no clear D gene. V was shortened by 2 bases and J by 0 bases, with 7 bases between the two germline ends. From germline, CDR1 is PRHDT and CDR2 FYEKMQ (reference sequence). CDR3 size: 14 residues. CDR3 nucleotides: TGTGCCAGCAGCTTAAGTTACATGAACACTGAAGCTTTCTTT. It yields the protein CASSLSYMNTEAFF.

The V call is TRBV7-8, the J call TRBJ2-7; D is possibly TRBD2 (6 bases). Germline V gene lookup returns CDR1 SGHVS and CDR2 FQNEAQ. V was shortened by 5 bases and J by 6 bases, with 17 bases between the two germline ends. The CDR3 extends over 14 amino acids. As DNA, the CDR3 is TGTGCCAGCAGCGGCGCATTAGGAGGGGTCGAGCAGTACGTC. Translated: CASSGALGGVEQYV.

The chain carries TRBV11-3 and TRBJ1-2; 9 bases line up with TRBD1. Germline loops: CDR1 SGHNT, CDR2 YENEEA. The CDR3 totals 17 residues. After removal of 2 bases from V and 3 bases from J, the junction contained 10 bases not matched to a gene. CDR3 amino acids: CASSLPPERDRDYGYTF. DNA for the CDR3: TGTGCCAGCAGCTTACCCCCCGAAAGGGACAGGGACTATGGCTACACCTTC.

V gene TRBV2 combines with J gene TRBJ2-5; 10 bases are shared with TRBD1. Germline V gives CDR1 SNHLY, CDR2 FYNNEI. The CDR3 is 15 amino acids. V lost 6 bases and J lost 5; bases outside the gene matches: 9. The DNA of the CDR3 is TGTGCCAGCAGGAGAGACAGGGGGCGCATTGAGACCCAGTACTTC. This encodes CASRRDRGRIETQYF.

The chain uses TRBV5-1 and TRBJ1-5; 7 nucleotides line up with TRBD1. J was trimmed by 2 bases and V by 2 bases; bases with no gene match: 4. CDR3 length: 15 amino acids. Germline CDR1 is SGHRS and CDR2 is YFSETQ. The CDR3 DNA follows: TGCGCCAGCAGCTTCGAAACAGGGGGCAATCAGCCCCAGCATTTT. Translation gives CASSFETGGNQPQHF.

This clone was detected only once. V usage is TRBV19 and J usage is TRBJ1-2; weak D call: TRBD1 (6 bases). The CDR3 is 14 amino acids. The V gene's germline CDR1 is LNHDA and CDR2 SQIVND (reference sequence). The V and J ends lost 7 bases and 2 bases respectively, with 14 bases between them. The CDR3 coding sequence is TGTGCCAGTAAGGGACATAGCCCCAACTATGGCTACACCTTC. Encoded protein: CASKGHSPNYGYTF.

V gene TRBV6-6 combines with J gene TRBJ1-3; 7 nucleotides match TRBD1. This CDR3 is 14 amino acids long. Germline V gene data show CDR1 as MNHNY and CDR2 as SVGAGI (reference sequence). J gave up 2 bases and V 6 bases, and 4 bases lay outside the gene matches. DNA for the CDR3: TGTGCCAGCAGGGACCAGGGGGCTGGAAACACCATATATTTT. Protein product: CASRDQGAGNTIYF.

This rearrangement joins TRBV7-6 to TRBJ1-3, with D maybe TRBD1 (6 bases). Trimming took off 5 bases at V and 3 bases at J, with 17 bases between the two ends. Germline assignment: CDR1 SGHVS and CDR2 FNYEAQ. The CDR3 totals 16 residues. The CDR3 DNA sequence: TGTGCCAGCAGCCCCGACGGGACAAATTTTGGAAACACCATATATTTT. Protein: CASSPDGTNFGNTIYF.

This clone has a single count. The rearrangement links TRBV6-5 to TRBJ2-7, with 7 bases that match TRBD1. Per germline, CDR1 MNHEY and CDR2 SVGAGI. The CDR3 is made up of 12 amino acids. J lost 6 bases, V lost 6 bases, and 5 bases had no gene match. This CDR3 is CASRGGPGEQYF. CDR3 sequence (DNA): TGTGCCAGCAGAGGGGGCCCGGGCGAGCAGTACTTC.

The CDR3 region is CASSLNSNEQFF. The CDR3 nucleotides read TGTGCCAGCAGCTTAAACTCGAATGAGCAGTTCTTC. The rearrangement links TRBV11-1 to TRBJ2-1, with D uncertain. The CDR3 runs to 12 residues. V was clipped by 2 bases and J by 7 bases, with 6 bases between them. CDR1 and CDR2 from the germline V gene are SGHAT and FQDESV (reference sequence).

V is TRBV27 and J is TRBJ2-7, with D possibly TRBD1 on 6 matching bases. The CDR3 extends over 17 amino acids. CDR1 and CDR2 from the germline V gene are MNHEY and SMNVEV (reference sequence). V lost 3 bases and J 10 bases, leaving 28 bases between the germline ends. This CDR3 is CASSFRTDPRRKRFQYV. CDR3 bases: TGTGCCAGCAGTTTTAGGACAGACCCTCGGCGTAAAAGATTCCAGTACGTC.

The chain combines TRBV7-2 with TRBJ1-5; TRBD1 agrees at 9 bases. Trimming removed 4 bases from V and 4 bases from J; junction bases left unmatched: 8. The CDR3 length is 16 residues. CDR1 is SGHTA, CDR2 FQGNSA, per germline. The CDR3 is CASSSWTGAFNQPQHF. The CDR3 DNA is TGTGCCAGCAGCTCGTGGACAGGGGCGTTTAATCAGCCCCAGCATTTT.

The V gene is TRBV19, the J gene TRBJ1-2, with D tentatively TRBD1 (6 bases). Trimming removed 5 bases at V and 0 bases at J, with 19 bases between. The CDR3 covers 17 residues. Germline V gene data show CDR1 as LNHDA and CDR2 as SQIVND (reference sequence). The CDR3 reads CASSSMRGSDSNYGYTF. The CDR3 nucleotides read TGTGCCAGTAGTTCAATGAGGGGGTCTGACTCTAACTATGGCTACACCTTC.

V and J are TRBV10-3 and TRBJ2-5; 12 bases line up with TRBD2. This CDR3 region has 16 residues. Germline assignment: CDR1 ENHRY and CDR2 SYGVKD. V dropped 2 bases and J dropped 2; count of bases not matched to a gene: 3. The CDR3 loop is CAISETLAGGQETQYF. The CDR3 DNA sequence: TGTGCCATCAGTGAGACCCTAGCGGGGGGGCAAGAGACCCAGTACTTC.

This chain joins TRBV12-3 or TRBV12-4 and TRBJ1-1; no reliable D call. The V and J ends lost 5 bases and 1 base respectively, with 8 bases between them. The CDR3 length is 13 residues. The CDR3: CASSPFRNTEAFF. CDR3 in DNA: TGTGCCAGCAGTCCCTTTCGGAACACTGAAGCTTTCTTT.

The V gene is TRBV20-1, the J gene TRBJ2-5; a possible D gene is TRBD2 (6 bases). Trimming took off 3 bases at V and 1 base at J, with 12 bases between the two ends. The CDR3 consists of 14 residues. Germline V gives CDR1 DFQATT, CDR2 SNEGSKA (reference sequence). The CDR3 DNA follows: TGCAGTGCTAGTTACCAGCGGGCCCAAGAGACCCAGTACTTC. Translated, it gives CSASYQRAQETQYF.

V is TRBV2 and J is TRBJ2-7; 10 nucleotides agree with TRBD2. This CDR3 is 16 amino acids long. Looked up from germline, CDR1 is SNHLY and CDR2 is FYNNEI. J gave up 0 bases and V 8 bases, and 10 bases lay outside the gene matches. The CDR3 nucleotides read TGTGCCAGCCTAGCGGGGGCCCGGATTAGCTCCTACGAGCAGTACGTC. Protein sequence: CASLAGARISSYEQYV.

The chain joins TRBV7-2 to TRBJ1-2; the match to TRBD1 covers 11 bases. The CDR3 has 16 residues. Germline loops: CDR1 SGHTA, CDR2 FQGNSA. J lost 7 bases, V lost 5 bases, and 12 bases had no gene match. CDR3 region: CASSPRLGQGGRGYTF. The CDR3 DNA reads TGTGCCAGCAGCCCCCGATTGGGACAGGGGGGTCGTGGCTACACCTTC. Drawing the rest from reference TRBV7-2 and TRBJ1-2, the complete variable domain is GAGVSQSPSNKVTEKGKDVELRCDPISGHTALYWYRQSLGQGLEFLIYFQGNSAPDKSGLPSDRFSAERTGGSVSTLTIQRTQQEDSAVYLCASSPRLGQGGRGYTFGSGTRLTVV.